The present entry profiles one TCR beta chain with its context. In its sample, this clone was seen a few times. No antigen is known for it. One base away there is no much larger clone; base qualities are not given. V sheds 6 bases and J sheds 9 bases, leaving 10 bases between their ends. There are 11 amino acids in the CDR3, from cysteine to phenylalanine inclusive. Solely the CDR3 DNA is kept, with 33 bases framed from the first base. The data were taken from a study of vaccination effects on CD4 cells after COVID-19 (dated by TCRdb to 2022 to 2024). Background on the whole study: Post-vaccine samples across the study were collected a median of 72 days after the second dose, with a range of 14 to 241. Altogether, about 10 COVID-19 convalescent patients and a few SARS-CoV-2-naive healthy vaccine recipients made up the full study. The Oncomine TCR Beta short-read assay on an Illumina iSeq 100 was used to sequence cultures from other donors in the study. The study compared SARS-CoV-2 spike-specific CD4+ TCR repertoires before and after mRNA vaccination in COVID-19 convalescent patients and infection-naive vaccine recipients. Study-wide conclusions, independent of this receptor: At late post-vaccination timepoints, both infection-induced and vaccine-induced clones showed marked clonal contraction, consistent with waning T cell responses. In healthy vaccine recipients, vaccine-induced clones were almost all SARS-CoV-2 mono-reactive, with only 1 of 255 cross-reactive with common cold coronaviruses. Limitations of the study were the small number of convalescent patients and the absence of early post-infection timepoints.

The library relied on the immunoSEQ multiplex PCR assay. DNA from the CD4+ T cells that had been cultured and isolated underwent TCR beta CDR3 sequencing. As for the authors' bioinformatics: Non-productive TCR sequences were discarded, and reads were trimmed to the CDR3 region, with only CDR3s of 7 or more amino acids retained. Antigen-specific clonotypes were identified with the MANAFEST web app by comparing expansion in peptide wells against reference cultures. To be called positive, a clone needed expansion at FDR<0.05 compared with the reference and with all other wells, an odds ratio greater than 5, and a frequency greater than 0.1% in two replicate wells. Clonotypes significantly expanded in SARS-CoV-2 spike wells and in at least one common cold coronavirus spike condition were defined as cross-reactive. Levenshtein distance calculated with the stringdist R package was used to assess CDR3 similarity, and unrooted trees were constructed with ape in R 3.6.1. TCRdb provides this immuneACCESS table in a form limited to in-frame rearrangements. Some clones are lacking; in checked studies, under half of them reflect an unresolved V gene, and why the rest are absent is not known. For V, J and clone size, that table is used; D and trimming come from the DNA. Across this sample there are some 50,000 clones, with about 74% seen only once. The ten largest clones capture roughly 16% of the sample.

The ViraFEST assay stimulated PBMC with viral peptide pools and then used TCR sequencing to identify antigen-specific CD4+ T cell clonotypes by expansion. After 10 days of culture, CD4+ T cells were isolated with the EasySep CD4+ T cell isolation kit. Two doses of either the BNT162b2 or the mRNA-1273 mRNA SARS-CoV-2 vaccine were administered to participants. Healthy vaccine recipients had no prior SARS-CoV-2 infection, confirmed by negative nucleocapsid antibodies before and after vaccination. Each well held around 1.9 million PBMC cultured in IMDM containing 5% human AB serum, 8 to 10 IU/ml IL-2 and gentamicin, along with roughly 10 ug/ml peptides. Half of the culture medium was replaced with fresh IL-2-containing medium on days 3 and 7. Unless noted otherwise, every peptide stimulation condition was cultured in triplicate wells. PBMC were separated from whole blood using Ficoll-Paque Plus gradient centrifugation and were then either cryopreserved at -140C or used fresh. The spike proteins of SARS-CoV-2 and of the common cold coronaviruses HCoV-NL63, HCoV-OC43 and HCoV-229E were spanned by overlapping peptide pools. The QIAamp micro DNA kit was used to extract genomic DNA from the cultured CD4+ T cells.

The specimen comprised CD4+ T cells from PBMCs cultured with HCoV-OC43 spike peptides, sampled after COVID-19 vaccination. Read against the paper, the sample's cell subset or site label means: HCoV-OC43 spike overlapping peptide pool stimulation. The TCR was taken from a human donor who received a COVID-19 vaccine. The chain uses TRBV12-3 or TRBV12-4 and TRBJ2-3; the D gene is unclear. The encoded CDR3 is CASRGGRTQYF. Here is the DNA: TGTGCCAGCAGGGGTGGTAGGACGCAGTATTTT.